This T cell receptor (beta chain) was found in a study of T cell responses to AZD1222 COVID-19 vaccine. General study points: After the peak T cell response, and only then, were repertoires sampled.

Regarding this clone: The target antigen is unknown.

Produced via immunoSEQ multiplex PCR; TCRdb's table is partial and in-frame only. The sample records about 160,000 clones, about 92% being singletons. Here the sequenced sample was peripheral blood, taken on day 0 of MenACWY control vaccination. The TCR comes from an adult in good health.

The CDR3 DNA reads TGTGCCAGCAGTCCACAACAGGTTTGGGGATTGGGGGATCAGCCCCAGCATTTT. It yields the protein CASSPQQVWGLGDQPQHF. V is TRBV27 and J is TRBJ1-5; possibly TRBD1 for D (5 bases). The V end was cut by 5 bases, the J end by 5 bases, with 25 bases between. This CDR3 is 18 amino acids long. CDR1 is MNHEY and CDR2 is SMNVEV in the germline V gene (reference sequence).